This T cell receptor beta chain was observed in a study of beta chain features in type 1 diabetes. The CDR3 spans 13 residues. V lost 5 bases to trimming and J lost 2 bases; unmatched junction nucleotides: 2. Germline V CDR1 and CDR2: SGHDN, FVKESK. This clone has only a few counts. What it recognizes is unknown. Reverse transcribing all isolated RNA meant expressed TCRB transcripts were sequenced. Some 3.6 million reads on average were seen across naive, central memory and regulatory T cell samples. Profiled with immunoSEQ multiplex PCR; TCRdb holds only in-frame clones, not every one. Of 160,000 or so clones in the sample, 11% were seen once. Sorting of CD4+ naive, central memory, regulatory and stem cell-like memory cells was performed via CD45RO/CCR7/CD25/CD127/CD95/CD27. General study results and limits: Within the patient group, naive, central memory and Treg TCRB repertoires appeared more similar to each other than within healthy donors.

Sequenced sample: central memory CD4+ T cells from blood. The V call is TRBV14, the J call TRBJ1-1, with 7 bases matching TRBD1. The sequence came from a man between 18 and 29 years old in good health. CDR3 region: CASSGQANTEAFF. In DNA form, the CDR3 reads TGTGCCAGCAGCGGACAGGCTAACACTGAAGCTTTCTTT.